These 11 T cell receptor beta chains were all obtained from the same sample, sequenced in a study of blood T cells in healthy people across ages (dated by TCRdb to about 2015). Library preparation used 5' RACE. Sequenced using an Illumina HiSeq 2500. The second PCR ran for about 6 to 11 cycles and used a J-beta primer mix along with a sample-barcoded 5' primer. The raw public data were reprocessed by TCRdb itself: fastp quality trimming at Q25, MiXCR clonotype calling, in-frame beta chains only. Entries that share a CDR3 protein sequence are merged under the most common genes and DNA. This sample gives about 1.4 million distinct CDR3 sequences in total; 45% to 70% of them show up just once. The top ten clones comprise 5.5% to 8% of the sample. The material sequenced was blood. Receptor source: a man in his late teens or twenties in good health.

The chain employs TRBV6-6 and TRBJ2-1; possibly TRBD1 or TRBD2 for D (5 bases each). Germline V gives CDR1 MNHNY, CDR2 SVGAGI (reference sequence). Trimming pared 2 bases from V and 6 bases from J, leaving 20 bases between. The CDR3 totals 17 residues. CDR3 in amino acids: CASSYAALTRGVNEQFF. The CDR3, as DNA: TGTGCCAGCAGTTACGCGGCCCTTACGAGGGGTGTCAATGAGCAGTTCTTC.

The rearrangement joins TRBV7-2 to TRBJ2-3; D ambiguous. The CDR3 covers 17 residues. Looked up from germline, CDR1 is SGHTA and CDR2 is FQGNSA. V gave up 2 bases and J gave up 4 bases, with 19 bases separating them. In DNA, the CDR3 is TGTGCCAGCAGCTTAATTTATGGCGGATCAAGCGCAGATACGCAGTATTTT. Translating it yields CASSLIYGGSSADTQYF. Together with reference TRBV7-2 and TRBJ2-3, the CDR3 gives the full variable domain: GAGVSQSPSNKVTEKGKDVELRCDPISGHTALYWYRQSLGQGLEFLIYFQGNSAPDKSGLPSDRFSAERTGGSVSTLTIQRTQQEDSAVYLCASSLIYGGSSADTQYFGPGTRLTVL.

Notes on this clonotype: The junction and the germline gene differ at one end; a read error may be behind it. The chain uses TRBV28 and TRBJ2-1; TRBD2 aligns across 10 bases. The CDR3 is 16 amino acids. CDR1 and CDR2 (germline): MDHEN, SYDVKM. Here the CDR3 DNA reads TGTGCCAGCATCCTGGGCCTAGCGGGGGCTTACAAGGAGCAGTTCTTC. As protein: CASILGLAGAYKEQFF.

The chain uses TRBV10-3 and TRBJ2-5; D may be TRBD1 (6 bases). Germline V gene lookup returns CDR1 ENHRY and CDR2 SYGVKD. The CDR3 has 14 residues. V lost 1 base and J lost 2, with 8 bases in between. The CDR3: CAISEWGQQETQYF. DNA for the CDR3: TGTGCCATCAGTGAGTGGGGACAACAAGAGACCCAGTACTTC.

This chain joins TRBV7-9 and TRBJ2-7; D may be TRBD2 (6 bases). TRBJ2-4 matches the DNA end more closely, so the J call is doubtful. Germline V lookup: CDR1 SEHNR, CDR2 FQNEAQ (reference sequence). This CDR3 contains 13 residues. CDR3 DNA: TGTGCCAGCACCCGGGGGACTGTAACCATTCAGTACTTC. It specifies CASTRGTVTIQYF.

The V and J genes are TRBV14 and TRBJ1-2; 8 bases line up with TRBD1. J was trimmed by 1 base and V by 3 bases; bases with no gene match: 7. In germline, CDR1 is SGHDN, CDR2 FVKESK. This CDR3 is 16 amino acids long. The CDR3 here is CASSHDRTGNNYGYTF. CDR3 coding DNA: TGTGCCAGCAGCCATGACCGGACAGGGAATAACTATGGCTACACCTTC.

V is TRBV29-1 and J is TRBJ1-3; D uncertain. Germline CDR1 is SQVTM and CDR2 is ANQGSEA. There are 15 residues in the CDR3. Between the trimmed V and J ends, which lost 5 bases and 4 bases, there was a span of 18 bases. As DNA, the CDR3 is TGCAGCGTTTCTCCCCTAATCCCGTCCGGAAACACCATATATTTT. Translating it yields CSVSPLIPSGNTIYF.

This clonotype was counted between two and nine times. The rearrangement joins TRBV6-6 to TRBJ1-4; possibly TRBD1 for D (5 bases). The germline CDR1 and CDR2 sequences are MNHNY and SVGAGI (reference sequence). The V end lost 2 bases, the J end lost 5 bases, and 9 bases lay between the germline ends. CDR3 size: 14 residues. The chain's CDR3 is CASSYGQGNEKLFF. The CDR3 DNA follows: TGTGCCAGCAGTTACGGCCAGGGAAATGAAAAACTGTTTTTT.

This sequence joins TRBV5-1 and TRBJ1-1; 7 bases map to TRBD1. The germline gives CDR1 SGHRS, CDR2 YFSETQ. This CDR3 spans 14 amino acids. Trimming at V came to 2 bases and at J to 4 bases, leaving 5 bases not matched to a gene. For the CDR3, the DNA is TGCGCCAGCAGCTTCGACAGGGAAGTCACTGAAGCTTTCTTT. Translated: CASSFDREVTEAFF.

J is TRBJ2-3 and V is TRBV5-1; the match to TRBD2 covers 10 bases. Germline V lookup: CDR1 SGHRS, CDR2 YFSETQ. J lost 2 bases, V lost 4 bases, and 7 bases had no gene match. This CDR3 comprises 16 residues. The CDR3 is CASSTGTSEVTDTQYF. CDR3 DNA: TGCGCCAGCAGCACCGGGACTAGCGAAGTCACAGATACGCAGTATTTT.

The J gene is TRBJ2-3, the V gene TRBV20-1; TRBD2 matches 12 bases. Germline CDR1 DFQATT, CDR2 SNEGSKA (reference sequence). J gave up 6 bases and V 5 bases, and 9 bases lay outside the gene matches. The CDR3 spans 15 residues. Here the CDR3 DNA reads TGCAGTGCTTCTTCGACTAGCGGGAGATCGGATACGCAGTATTTT. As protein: CSASSTSGRSDTQYF.